This T cell receptor beta chain was sequenced in a study of blood T cell repertoires in COVID-19 (dated by TCRdb to between 2020 and 2021). In terms of the full investigation: Samples from collaborators originated in the United States, Italy and Spain and spanned both the acute and convalescent phases of COVID-19. The repertoires were released in a freely available public database intended as a resource for research on the immune response to SARS-CoV-2. A de-identified subject ID, COVID-19 status, age in years and sex were almost always included in the sample metadata. The prospective study material was composed of cDNA or gDNA derived from T cells, B-cell-depleted T cells, or PBMCs. Samples were obtained from the ongoing ImmuneRACE study (first 160 participants) and from some 1,200 subjects provided by 6 global collaborators. Subjects who had been exposed to COVID-19, were actively infected with it, or had recovered from it provided the deeply sampled blood TCRbeta repertoires that made up the dataset. HLA class I and class II types, where available, came from metadata supplied by the sample provider rather than from assay-based typing.

In regard to this clone: What this receptor recognizes is not known. No base quality information exists; no much larger clone differs at one position.

TCRbeta CDR3 regions were amplified from genomic DNA using the immunoSEQ Assay, a bias-controlled multiplex PCR. In the original analysis: Nucleated cell counts per sample were estimated from amplification of reference gene primers within the assay. To quantify the absolute abundance of each unique TCRbeta CDR3 rearrangement, sequence reads were collapsed and filtered. For each sample, productive Simpson clonality was calculated by taking the square root of Simpson's diversity index across productive rearrangements. TCRdb took this table from immuneACCESS and kept in-frame rearrangements with V and J called. Such tables lack part of the clones; where checked against another copy, unresolved V genes explain under half of the gap, and the rest is unexplained. The D gene and trimming were derived from the DNA, and the V and J assignments and clone size from that table. This sample has about 99,000 clones in its table, and about four fifths of those were observed once. The leading ten clones occupy about a sixth of the sample.

Results the study describes overall, beyond this receptor: How much clinical and demographic metadata was included differed by source and by participant, and the metadata was provided uncurated.

CDR3 length: 14 amino acids, cysteine to phenylalanine. The entry retains the CDR3 DNA only, 42 bases that are in frame from base 1. As encoded in the germline V gene (reference sequence), CDR1 is PRHDT while CDR2 is FYEKMQ. The trim is 1 base for V and 6 bases for J, with a gap of 11 bases between the germline ends. Collaborating institutions collected whole blood in K2EDTA tubes following their own protocols. Collaborator samples were shipped for TCRbeta analysis as frozen whole blood, isolated PBMCs, or DNA extracted from either sample type. This TCR came from a woman older than 75 with active or convalescent COVID-19. Sequenced input: peripheral blood. The chain couples TRBV13 to TRBJ2-3; a tentative D match to TRBD2 spans 6 bases. The CDR3 protein is CASSLVSGSDTQYF. Here is the DNA: TGTGCCAGCAGCTTAGTTAGCGGCTCCGATACGCAGTATTTT.